Presented here are 23 T cell receptor beta chains from one specimen sequenced in a study of human T cells and chemical hapten exposure. Time point given: patch test 1, 2 weeks after DPC sensitization. Described treatment: therapeutic diphenylcyclopropenone sensitization with weekly scalp DPC. MiXCR was run by TCRdb on the RACE reads, yielding one entry per CDR3 protein. The sample contains some 180,000 distinct CDR3 sequences, around 24% of which appear only once. Material: whole blood, obtained in connection with sensitization to the hapten diphenylcyclopropenone (DPC). Source of these receptors: a woman aged 50 to 65 with alopecia areata. Some clones in this sample may be carry-over from other donors' samples.

This clonotype was recorded a few times. The chain employs TRBV5-1 and TRBJ2-5; D is uncertain. The CDR3 contains 13 residues. The germline V and J ends were trimmed by 4 bases and 1 base, with 8 bases remaining between them. The germline V gene has CDR1 SGHRS and CDR2 YFSETQ. The DNA for the CDR3 is TGCGCCAGCAGCAAGGACGTCCAAGAGACCCAGTACTTC. This translates into CASSKDVQETQYF.

This clonotype was seen only a few times. The chain uses TRBV5-1 and TRBJ1-1; possibly TRBD1 for D (6 bases). Germline assignment: CDR1 SGHRS and CDR2 YFSETQ. CDR3 size: 16 residues. Between the trimmed V and J ends, which lost 0 bases and 0 bases, there was a span of 12 bases. CDR3 loop: CASSLVGTSLNTEAFF. CDR3 nucleotides: TGCGCCAGCAGCTTGGTAGGGACAAGCCTGAACACTGAAGCTTTCTTT.

This clonotype was observed a few times. The V call is TRBV20-1, the J call TRBJ2-1, with D unresolved. There are 11 residues in the CDR3. The V gene's germline CDR1 is DFQATT and CDR2 SNEGSKA (reference sequence). The V and J ends lost 7 bases and 5 bases respectively, with 9 bases between them. DNA of the CDR3: TGCAGTGTGTGGGGTAACAATGAGCAGTTCTTC. Protein product: CSVWGNNEQFF.

The table lists this clonotype with a few counts. The chain joins TRBV29-1 to TRBJ2-7; maybe TRBD1 (6 bases). The germline V gene has CDR1 SQVTM and CDR2 ANQGSEA. This CDR3 has 12 residues. V was trimmed by 6 bases and J by 5 bases, leaving 14 bases between them. CDR3 nucleotide sequence: TGCAGCGTGCGGCAGGGGAGTAACGAGCAGTACTTC. This sequence encodes CSVRQGSNEQYF.

This clonotype was seen more than once but under ten times. The rearrangement links TRBV10-3 to TRBJ2-7; 7 positions agree with TRBD2. Germline V gene data show CDR1 as ENHRY and CDR2 as SYGVKD. This CDR3 has 16 residues. With V trimmed by 4 bases and J by 4 bases, 13 bases remained unmatched. DNA for the CDR3: TGTGCCATCAGTGGGCCGGATCTAGCGGAGGTTTACGAGCAGTACTTC. Residues: CAISGPDLAEVYEQYF.

This clonotype turned up a few times. The V gene is TRBV29-1, the J gene TRBJ2-2; the D gene is possibly TRBD2 (6 bases). V was cut by 6 bases and J by 4 bases, with 15 bases left in between. The CDR3 is made up of 14 amino acids. Per the germline V gene, CDR1 is SQVTM and CDR2 is ANQGSEA. CDR3: CSVATQGGTGELFF. In nucleotides, the CDR3 is TGCAGCGTGGCAACCCAGGGAGGCACCGGGGAGCTGTTTTTT.

The chain carries TRBV2 and TRBJ2-7; 9 bases fit TRBD2. V shed 5 bases, J shed 5 bases, and the junction held 7 bases outside the gene matches. This CDR3 is 14 amino acids long. Germline V gives CDR1 SNHLY, CDR2 FYNNEI. The CDR3 reads CASSTGTSTHEQYF. The CDR3 DNA sequence: TGTGCCAGCAGTACCGGGACTAGCACCCACGAGCAGTACTTC. Full variable domain (remainder filled in from reference TRBV2 and TRBJ2-7): EPEVTQTPSHQVTQMGQEVILRCVPISNHLYFYWYRQILGQKVEFLVSFYNNEISEKSEIFDDQFSVERPDGSNFTLKIRSTKLEDSAMYFCASSTGTSTHEQYFGPGTRLTVT.

The chain is built from TRBV20-1 and TRBJ2-1; D call uncertain. The CDR3 totals 15 residues. Germline-derived CDR1 and CDR2 are DFQATT and SNEGSKA (reference sequence). Trimming took off 0 bases at V and 1 base at J, with 10 bases between the two ends. The CDR3 nucleotides read TGCAGTGCTAGAGATTGGCGGTATTCCTACAATGAGCAGTTCTTC. As protein: CSARDWRYSYNEQFF.

The J gene is TRBJ2-1, the V gene TRBV20-1; 11 positions agree with TRBD2. Losses at the gene ends were 4 bases for V and 7 bases for J; bases not matched to a gene: 3. The CDR3 is made up of 13 amino acids. Germline lookup yields CDR1 DFQATT and CDR2 SNEGSKA (reference sequence). CDR3 residues: CSAILAGVNEQFF. CDR3 DNA sequence: TGCAGTGCTATACTAGCGGGAGTTAATGAGCAGTTCTTC.

The chain is built from TRBV13 and TRBJ1-2, with a possible D match to TRBD1 (5 bases). Germline CDR1 is PRHDT and CDR2 is FYEKMQ (reference sequence). Trimming pared 5 bases from V and 7 bases from J, leaving 14 bases between. The CDR3 loop spans 13 amino acids. The CDR3 nucleotides are TGTGCCAGCAGCCCTGACAGATCCAGTGGCTACACCTTC. Protein product: CASSPDRSSGYTF.

This clonotype was detected only a few times. The CDR3 DNA reads as TGTGCCAGCAGCCCCGGACTAGCTGGCAATGAGCAGTTCTTC. Its protein product is CASSPGLAGNEQFF. The chain has TRBV14 and TRBJ2-1; 8 positions match TRBD2. The length of the CDR3 is 14 residues. The junction had 5 bases not matched to a gene; V was cut back by 4 bases and J by 6 bases. Germline CDR1 and CDR2: SGHDN and FVKESK. The full variable domain, completed using reference TRBV14 and TRBJ2-1, is EAGVTQFPSHSVIEKGQTVTLRCDPISGHDNLYWYRRVMGKEIKFLLHFVKESKQDESGMPNNRFLAERTGGTYSTLKVQPAELEDSGVYFCASSPGLAGNEQFFGPGTRLTVL.

This clonotype showed up just a few times. The chain joins TRBV6-5 to TRBJ2-7; D perhaps matches TRBD1 (6 bases). Trimming removed 4 bases from V and 4 bases from J, with 11 bases in between. The CDR3 covers 13 residues. Germline lookup yields CDR1 MNHEY and CDR2 SVGAGI. In DNA, the CDR3 is TGTGCCAGCAGTTCCATCAGGGGTTACGAGCAGTACTTC. Translation gives CASSSIRGYEQYF.

This chain links TRBV11-3 with TRBJ2-7; no definite D call. This CDR3 comprises 13 residues. Trimming cost V 5 bases and J 6 bases, with 14 bases left between them. Looked up from germline, CDR1 is SGHNT and CDR2 is YENEEA. The CDR3 region has the DNA TGTGCCAGCAGCCCAAACGCCTTGGGCGAGCAGTACTTC. This gives the protein CASSPNALGEQYF. The full variable domain, rest sourced from reference TRBV11-3 and TRBJ2-7, is EAGVVQSPRYKIIEKKQPVAFWCNPISGHNTLYWYLQNLGQGPELLIRYENEEAVDDSQLPKDRFSAERLKGVDSTLKIQPAELGDSAVYLCASSPNALGEQYFGPGTRLTVT.

This clonotype occurred a few times. This chain links TRBV6-5 with TRBJ1-6; D is ambiguous. V was shortened by 0 bases and J by 0 bases, with 9 bases between the two germline ends. The CDR3 contains 17 residues. Per germline, CDR1 MNHEY and CDR2 SVGAGI. The CDR3 DNA reads as TGTGCCAGCAGTTACTCGTCTGTAAGCTCCTATAATTCACCCCTCCACTTT. Amino acid sequence: CASSYSSVSSYNSPLHF.

V gene TRBV14 combines with J gene TRBJ2-1; a weak D match, TRBD2 (5 bases). The CDR3 sequence is 16 residues long. Trimming pared 1 base from V and 0 bases from J, leaving 10 bases between. The germline gives CDR1 SGHDN, CDR2 FVKESK. CDR3 region: CASSQAGGSSYNEQFF. The CDR3, as DNA: TGTGCCAGCAGCCAAGCCGGAGGTAGCTCCTACAATGAGCAGTTCTTC.

This clonotype came up a few times. CDR3: CASSSRTDNPNEKLFF. CDR3 DNA sequence: TGTGCCAGTAGCTCGAGAACGGACAACCCTAATGAAAAACTGTTTTTT. The rearrangement links TRBV19 to TRBJ1-4; weak D call: TRBD1 (5 bases). CDR3 length: 16 residues. CDR1 is LNHDA, CDR2 SQIVND, per germline (reference sequence). Trimming took off 6 bases at V and 3 bases at J, with 17 bases between the two ends. Looking up the rest from reference TRBV19 and TRBJ1-4 gives the full variable domain: DGGITQSPKYLFRKEGQNVTLSCEQNLNHDAMYWYRQDPGQGLRLIYYSQIVNDFQKGDIAEGYSVSREKKESFPLTVTSAQKNPTAFYLCASSSRTDNPNEKLFFGSGTQLSVL.

This clonotype was seen a handful of times. This chain links TRBV20-1 with TRBJ1-2, with no clear D. Trimming removed 6 bases from V and 3 bases from J, with 14 bases in between. Germline CDR1 is DFQATT and CDR2 is SNEGSKA (reference sequence). The CDR3 is 13 residues long. The CDR3 nucleotides are TGCAGTGCACCCAACTACCGGGACTATGGCTACACCTTC. Protein product: CSAPNYRDYGYTF.

The chain is built from TRBV5-1 and TRBJ1-1; D not certain. CDR3 length equals 15 residues. Germline CDR1 reads SGHRS; CDR2 reads YFSETQ. V dropped 0 bases and J dropped 1 base, with 10 bases sitting between them. In DNA, the CDR3 is TGCGCCAGCAGCTTGGCCGAAGTAGGGAACACTGAAGCTTTCTTT. Residues: CASSLAEVGNTEAFF.

The CDR3 region has the DNA TGTGCCAGCAGTGAAGGCCTAGCGATGACCACCTGGGGGGAGCTGTTTTTT. Translated: CASSEGLAMTTWGELFF. The chain carries TRBV6-1 and TRBJ2-2, with a weak D call TRBD2 (6 bases). The V gene lost 1 base and the J gene lost 8 bases, with 20 bases spanning the gap. Germline V CDR1 and CDR2: MNHNS, SASEGT. The CDR3 is 17 amino acids.

This clonotype appeared a few times. The V gene is TRBV12-3 or TRBV12-4, the J gene TRBJ2-3; 7 nucleotides match TRBD2. V lost 3 bases to trimming and J lost 4 bases; unmatched junction nucleotides: 13. The CDR3 is 17 residues long. CDR3 bases: TGTGCCAGCAGTTTTAGACAGACCGAAGGGAGGGCAGATACGCAGTATTTT. It encodes CASSFRQTEGRADTQYF.

V gene TRBV29-1 combines with J gene TRBJ1-2; 7 positions agree with TRBD1. V shed 7 bases, J shed 4 bases, and the junction held 18 bases outside the gene matches. The CDR3 sequence is 16 residues long. Germline V gene data show CDR1 as SQVTM and CDR2 as ANQGSEA. This CDR3 reads CSDGLPRTGNPYGYTF. CDR3 coding DNA: TGCAGCGATGGCCTTCCCCGGACAGGCAACCCCTATGGCTACACCTTC.

The V and J genes are TRBV5-1 and TRBJ1-1; 8 bases align to TRBD1. Germline values: CDR1 SGHRS, CDR2 YFSETQ. J gave up 6 bases and V 1 base, and 20 bases lay outside the gene matches. The CDR3 spans 19 residues. The CDR3 is CASSLSRIGRGLVRSEAFF. CDR3 nucleotides: TGCGCCAGCAGCTTGTCAAGAATAGGCAGGGGGCTTGTTCGTTCTGAAGCTTTCTTT.

This rearrangement joins TRBV12-3 or TRBV12-4 to TRBJ1-3; no reliable D call. The germline V and J ends were trimmed by 3 bases and 3 bases, with 6 bases remaining between them. This CDR3 has 13 amino acids. CDR3 DNA: TGTGCCAGCAGTTTTATCCTTGGAAACACCATATATTTT. Residues: CASSFILGNTIYF.